This T cell receptor beta chain was identified during a study of blood T cell repertoires in COVID-19. Only in-frame clones appear in the TCRdb table, and some are missing; sequencing was by immunoSEQ multiplex PCR. The table includes about 270,000 clones, around 85% detected once. This CDR3 spans 14 amino acids. In germline, CDR1 is SNHLY, CDR2 FYNNEI. V gave up 6 bases and J gave up 7 bases; unmatched junction bases: 11. While infection was still active, Seattle patients were enrolled and then followed longitudinally. The sequence was collected from a woman aged 25 to 39 with COVID-19, enrolled during active disease. The chain carries TRBV2 and TRBJ1-1, with TRBD1 matching 7 bases. Sample: peripheral blood. DNA for the CDR3: TGTGCCAGCAGAGTCGAGACAGGGACGGATGAAGCTTTCTTT. Its protein product is CASRVETGTDEAFF.